This T cell receptor beta chain was recovered during a study of CD8 T cells in Susac syndrome. The V gene's germline CDR1 is KGHSH and CDR2 LQKENI. The CDR3 loop spans 17 amino acids. With V trimmed by 5 bases and J by 4 bases, 15 bases remained unmatched. This clonotype is a singleton in its sample. A quantity of about 0.5 to 1 ug RNA underwent reverse transcription using random hexamers. TCRdb re-called the immunoSEQ multiplex PCR reads through MiXCR, storing one row per CDR3 protein. The table shows 200,000 or so distinct CDR3 sequences, with around 96% occurring only once. V gene TRBV18 combines with J gene TRBJ2-5; TRBD2 matches at 8 bases. The TCR comes from a human donor with multiple sclerosis. The sequencing input was CD4+ T cells from PBMCs. For the CDR3, the DNA is TGTGCCAGCTCAGCGGGTGGAAGTAGCGGGATCACAGAGACCCAGTACTTC. It encodes CASSAGGSSGITETQYF.